What follows are 21 T cell receptor beta chains derived from one specimen sequenced in a study of T cell responses to AZD1222 COVID-19 vaccine. Profiled with immunoSEQ multiplex PCR; TCRdb holds only in-frame clones, not every one. Of 250,000 to 300,000 clones in the sample, about 94% were seen once. The source material was peripheral blood, sampled 28 days after the second AZD1222 dose. The receptors come from an adult who received the AZD1222 COVID-19 vaccine.

The chain carries TRBV12-3 or TRBV12-4 and TRBJ1-6, with a possible D match to TRBD1 (6 bases). CDR3 length equals 13 residues. Trimming removed 5 bases at V and 8 bases at J, with 10 bases between. DNA of the CDR3: TGTGCCAGCAGTCTCAACAGGGATTCACCCCTCCACTTT. Translation: CASSLNRDSPLHF.

The rearrangement uses TRBV28 and TRBJ1-5; possibly TRBD1 for D (5 bases). Trimming pared 6 bases from V and 7 bases from J, leaving 16 bases between. Germline V gives CDR1 MDHEN, CDR2 SYDVKM. CDR3 length: 14 amino acids. Here the CDR3 DNA reads TGTGCCAGCAGCAAGGGAGGGGCAGGGCAGCCCCAGCATTTT. This gives the protein CASSKGGAGQPQHF.

V is TRBV18 and J is TRBJ2-6; 8 nucleotides line up with TRBD2. The germline V gene has CDR1 KGHSH and CDR2 LQKENI. The CDR3 consists of 18 residues. V gave up 2 bases and J gave up 0 bases; unmatched junction bases: 6. In DNA, the CDR3 is TGTGCCAGCTCACCAGCGGGAGGAGTCGGCTCTGGGGCCAACGTCCTGACTTTC. It specifies CASSPAGGVGSGANVLTF.

J is TRBJ1-6 and V is TRBV20-1; D may be TRBD1 (6 bases). The CDR3 extends over 11 amino acids. The germline V gene encodes CDR1 DFQATT and CDR2 SNEGSKA (reference sequence). V was clipped by 8 bases and J by 7 bases, with 9 bases between them. The CDR3: CSPGANSPLHF. DNA for the CDR3: TGCAGTCCAGGGGCGAATTCACCCCTCCACTTT.

V and J are TRBV10-2 and TRBJ1-1; D might be TRBD1 (5 bases). Germline lookup yields CDR1 WSHSY and CDR2 SAAADI. Trimming removed 2 bases at V and 5 bases at J, with 9 bases between. CDR3 size: 13 residues. The CDR3 bases are TGCGCCAGCAGTGAGCAGGGTGAAACTGAAGCTTTCTTT. Translated, it gives CASSEQGETEAFF.

A single count supports this clone. This sequence joins TRBV6-5 and TRBJ1-4, with a weak D call TRBD1 (5 bases). CDR3 length equals 14 residues. The germline V and J ends were trimmed by 5 bases and 6 bases, with 13 bases remaining between them. Germline CDR1 MNHEY, CDR2 SVGAGI. CDR3 bases: TGTGCCAGCAGTCCGGACGGAGGGGATGAAAAACTGTTTTTT. Amino acid sequence: CASSPDGGDEKLFF.

The chain has TRBV5-1 and TRBJ2-7, with D maybe TRBD2 (6 bases). The germline V and J ends were trimmed by 2 bases and 2 bases, with 11 bases remaining between them. CDR3 length equals 14 residues. The germline CDR1 and CDR2 sequences are SGHRS and YFSETQ. CDR3 sequence: CASSFLGGAYEQYF. Here the CDR3 DNA reads TGCGCCAGCAGCTTTTTGGGCGGGGCCTACGAGCAGTACTTC.

The chain carries TRBV3-1 (or the pseudogene TRBV3-2) and TRBJ2-3; no clear D. Germline V lookup: CDR1 LGHDT, CDR2 YNNKEL (reference sequence). This CDR3 is built from 14 residues. The V end was cut by 5 bases, the J end by 1 base, with 10 bases between. The CDR3 loop is CASSSFDGTDTQYF. For the CDR3, the DNA is TGTGCCAGCAGCTCCTTTGACGGCACAGATACGCAGTATTTT.

The V gene is TRBV19, the J gene TRBJ1-5; D remains unclear. CDR1 is LNHDA and CDR2 is SQIVND in the germline V gene (reference sequence). The CDR3 runs to 17 residues. V dropped 5 bases and J dropped 1 base, with 18 bases sitting between them. The CDR3 is CASSLPHRRSSNQPQHF. The CDR3 DNA follows: TGTGCCAGTAGTCTTCCCCACCGGCGGAGCAGCAATCAGCCCCAGCATTTT.

The rearrangement links TRBV7-9 to TRBJ1-1; maybe TRBD1 (6 bases). The ends were cut back, 1 base at V and 0 bases at J, with 12 bases in the middle. CDR1 SEHNR and CDR2 FQNEAQ come from the germline V gene (reference sequence). This CDR3 has 16 residues. CDR3: CASSLDGGPMNTEAFF. CDR3 nucleotide sequence: TGTGCCAGCAGCTTAGACGGGGGGCCGATGAACACTGAAGCTTTCTTT.

The V and J genes are TRBV19 and TRBJ1-3; D call uncertain. This CDR3 spans 13 amino acids. Germline CDR1 and CDR2: LNHDA and SQIVND (reference sequence). V was pared by 7 bases and J by 2 bases, with 9 bases between. The CDR3: CASTASAGNTIYF. In nucleotides, the CDR3 is TGTGCCAGTACAGCAAGCGCTGGAAACACCATATATTTT.

This clone came up once. The chain recombines TRBV2 with TRBJ1-2; no firm D call. Trimming removed 1 base at V and 1 base at J, with 4 bases between. The CDR3 has 13 residues. The germline CDR1 and CDR2 sequences are SNHLY and FYNNEI. CDR3 sequence: CASSEVLNYGYTF. The CDR3 bases are TGTGCCAGCAGTGAAGTTCTTAACTATGGCTACACCTTC.

The V and J genes are TRBV2 and TRBJ1-5; TRBD1 is a possible D gene (6 bases). Deletions cut 4 bases from V and 1 base from J, with 11 bases between. CDR1 and CDR2 (germline): SNHLY, FYNNEI. CDR3 size: 15 residues. This chain's CDR3 is CASSAQGGSNQPQHF. Here the CDR3 DNA reads TGTGCCAGCAGTGCACAGGGAGGGAGCAATCAGCCCCAGCATTTT.

This chain links TRBV4-1 with TRBJ2-2; either TRBD1 or TRBD2 may fit D (5 bases each). The CDR3 spans 15 residues. Trimming removed 5 bases from V and 6 bases from J, with 16 bases in between. From germline, CDR1 is MGHRA and CDR2 YSYEKL. The CDR3 DNA sequence: TGCGCCAGCAGCGAGCATTGGGGGAGTGCCGGGGAGCTGTTTTTT. It encodes CASSEHWGSAGELFF.

This chain links TRBV18 with TRBJ2-1; tentatively, D is TRBD2 (6 bases). CDR1 is KGHSH and CDR2 is LQKENI in the germline V gene. The CDR3 is 15 amino acids. The ends were cut back, 3 bases at V and 4 bases at J, with 13 bases in the middle. CDR3 loop: CASSPTSGLYNEQFF. The DNA for the CDR3 is TGTGCCAGCTCACCTACATCGGGACTTTACAATGAGCAGTTCTTC.

This clone is a singleton in its sample. The chain carries TRBV19 and TRBJ1-1; 7 bases align to TRBD1. Looked up from germline, CDR1 is LNHDA and CDR2 is SQIVND (reference sequence). After removal of 6 bases from V and 1 base from J, the junction contained 8 bases not matched to a gene. This CDR3 comprises 15 residues. DNA of the CDR3: TGTGCCAGTAGCCGACAGGGAAGGGGGAACACTGAAGCTTTCTTT. This translates into CASSRQGRGNTEAFF.

The chain links TRBV5-1 to TRBJ1-1; 9 bases align to TRBD1. Germline-derived CDR1 and CDR2 are SGHRS and YFSETQ. This CDR3 comprises 14 residues. Losses at the gene ends were 4 bases for V and 10 bases for J; bases not matched to a gene: 11. CDR3 sequence: CASSGGTGLGSAFF. DNA of the CDR3: TGCGCCAGCAGCGGAGGGACAGGGTTGGGGTCAGCTTTCTTT. Complete variable domain (other parts from reference TRBV5-1 and TRBJ1-1): KAGVTQTPRYLIKTRGQQVTLSCSPISGHRSVSWYQQTPGQGLQFLFEYFSETQRNKGNFPGRFSGRQFSNSRSEMNVSTLELGDSALYLCASSGGTGLGSAFFGQGTRLTVV.

The V and J genes are TRBV6-6 and TRBJ2-3, with D possibly being TRBD2 (5 bases). The ends were cut back, 0 bases at V and 4 bases at J, with 11 bases in the middle. The CDR3 totals 15 residues. Germline assignment: CDR1 MNHNY and CDR2 SVGAGI (reference sequence). The CDR3 DNA reads TGTGCCAGCAGTTACTCGAACCCCGGGGCAGATACGCAGTATTTT. Encoded protein: CASSYSNPGADTQYF.

The genes are TRBV27 and TRBJ1-1; D is perhaps TRBD1 (5 bases). This CDR3 region has 12 residues. Germline V gene data show CDR1 as MNHEY and CDR2 as SMNVEV (reference sequence). Trimming pared 4 bases from V and 7 bases from J, leaving 10 bases between. The CDR3 DNA sequence: TGTGCCAGCAGTTCTACAACAGGTGAAGCTTTCTTT. The encoded protein is CASSSTTGEAFF.

This clone has only one observation. The chain is built from TRBV6-5 and TRBJ1-3; D is unclear. The germline CDR1 and CDR2 sequences are MNHEY and SVGAGI. The CDR3 is 15 amino acids. Trimming cost V 6 bases and J 0 bases, with 12 bases left between them. The CDR3 protein is CASSNSFRSGNTIYF. The CDR3 DNA reads TGTGCCAGCAGCAACAGTTTTCGCTCTGGAAACACCATATATTTT.

This chain connects TRBV27 to TRBJ2-3; the D gene is possibly TRBD2 (5 bases). This CDR3 is 14 amino acids long. With 3 bases removed from V and 6 bases from J, the gap between germline ends came to 13 bases. Looked up from germline, CDR1 is MNHEY and CDR2 is SMNVEV (reference sequence). The CDR3: CASSFGRVWDTQYF. The CDR3 DNA reads as TGTGCCAGCAGTTTTGGGCGGGTCTGGGATACGCAGTATTTT.